This T cell receptor beta chain was recorded in a study of CD8+CD57+ T cells in acquired aplastic anemia. General study findings and limits: Common to patients and controls were around 30 CD8+ CDR3 sequences.

Genomic DNA served as template for TCR beta VDJ and CDR3 profiling. TCRdb re-analysed the reads in MiXCR, keeping a single row per CDR3 protein. The table lists 160,000 or so distinct CDR3 sequences, roughly 45% of them singletons. The table lists this clonotype with many counts. Its antigen is not identified. The germline V gene has CDR1 ENHRY and CDR2 SYGVKD. There are 15 residues in the CDR3. V shed 5 bases, J shed 6 bases, and the junction held 4 bases outside the gene matches. Patients selected for sequencing had displayed CD8+CD57+ cell expansion by flow cytometry. The chain employs TRBV10-3 and TRBJ1-6, with 10 positions matching TRBD1. The sample was sorted CD4+, CD8+, or CD8+CD57+ T cells (not recorded which) from PBMCs. This TCR was recovered from a human donor with aplastic anemia. Here the CDR3 DNA reads TGTGCCATCAGTACGGGACAGGGGATTAATTCACCCCTCCACTTT. This translates into CAISTGQGINSPLHF.